This T cell receptor beta chain stems from a study of beta chain features in type 1 diabetes. Study-wide results and limits: TCRB CDR3s from Type 1 diabetes patients were moderately but significantly shorter in all four CD4+ subsets. For patients, the naive, central memory and Treg TCRB repertoires appeared more alike than for healthy donors. Type 1 diabetes patients had fewer VDJ junction insertions and more deletions.

V was pared by 1 base and J by 2 bases, with 12 bases between. Germline V gene lookup returns CDR1 LGHNA and CDR2 YNFKEQ. The CDR3 covers 16 residues. This clone was found a few times. The antigen remains undetermined. As every portion of the isolated RNA was reverse transcribed, the sequencing read expressed TCRB transcripts. The protocol was immunoSEQ multiplex PCR, while the TCRdb copy is restricted to in-frame clones and leaves out a portion. The data show about 330,000 clones, approximately 11% seen once. Sequencing used naive CD4+ T cells from blood. The rearrangement links TRBV4-2 to TRBJ2-1; possible D gene TRBD1, 6 bases. The TCR originated in a woman aged 25 to 45 in good health. The CDR3 DNA sequence: TGTGCCAGCAGCCAAGTGGCGGCAGGGGCCTACAATGAGCAGTTCTTC. Translation gives CASSQVAAGAYNEQFF.